The 9 T cell receptor beta chains below all came from one sample that was sequenced in a study of blood T cells in healthy people across ages. Through a sample-barcoded 5' primer and a J-beta primer mix, a second PCR was run for roughly 7 to 12 cycles. TCRdb analysed the 5' RACE reads with MiXCR anew, one entry per CDR3 protein. The profile shows more than 1 million distinct CDR3 sequences, more than 35% of them singletons. Sequenced sample: blood. The source is a woman aged 55-75 years in good health.

This clonotype was recorded a few times. This chain connects TRBV29-1 to TRBJ2-3, with TRBD2 identical over 7 bases. The V gene's germline CDR1 is SQVTM and CDR2 ANQGSEA. This CDR3 has 15 residues. V lost 8 bases to trimming and J lost 3 bases; unmatched junction nucleotides: 14. The DNA for the CDR3 is TGCAGCTTTACCTCTACTAGCGTACGAACAGATACGCAGTATTTT. This sequence encodes CSFTSTSVRTDTQYF.

The chain uses TRBV27 and TRBJ2-7, with 7 bases lining up with TRBD1. This CDR3 contains 14 residues. After removal of 3 bases from V and 5 bases from J, the junction contained 7 bases not matched to a gene. Germline-derived CDR1 and CDR2 are MNHEY and SMNVEV (reference sequence). Here the CDR3 reads CASSFRQGTHEQYF. As DNA, the CDR3 is TGTGCCAGCAGTTTTCGACAGGGTACCCACGAGCAGTACTTC.

The CDR3 spells CATSRVAGFEQYF. The CDR3 region has the DNA TGTGCCACCAGCAGAGTAGCCGGGTTCGAGCAGTACTTC. V is TRBV15 and J is TRBJ2-4; no clear D gene. The DNA end is more similar to TRBJ2-7, so the J call may be wrong. CDR1 is LNHNV, CDR2 YYDKDF, per germline (reference sequence). This CDR3 has 13 residues.

The chain couples TRBV4-1 to TRBJ2-7; 13 bases align to TRBD2. V dropped 3 bases and J dropped 3; count of bases not matched to a gene: 17. Germline-derived CDR1 and CDR2 are MGHRA and YSYEKL. This CDR3 has 20 residues. CDR3 amino acids: CASSHPSGLAGVPTHYEQYF. The CDR3 nucleotides read TGCGCCAGCAGCCACCCTAGCGGACTAGCGGGAGTTCCCACCCACTACGAGCAGTACTTC.

The CDR3 reads CASSYSPSGVYNEQFF. The CDR3 region has the DNA TGTGCCAGCAGTTACTCGCCTAGCGGGGTCTACAATGAGCAGTTCTTC. V and J are TRBV6-5 and TRBJ2-1, with TRBD2 identical over 9 bases. Germline V gives CDR1 MNHEY, CDR2 SVGAGI. This CDR3 is 16 amino acids long. After removal of 0 bases from V and 3 bases from J, the junction contained 3 bases not matched to a gene.

V gene TRBV20-1 combines with J gene TRBJ1-5, with D uncertain. This CDR3 has 13 amino acids. Germline V gives CDR1 DFQATT, CDR2 SNEGSKA (reference sequence). In nucleotides, the CDR3 is TGCAGCGCTGGGCCGGATAGCAATCAGCCCCAGCATTTT. This sequence encodes CSAGPDSNQPQHF.

This sequence joins TRBV29-1 and TRBJ2-5; 12 bases are shared with TRBD2. After removal of 6 bases from V and 1 base from J, the junction contained 6 bases not matched to a gene. The CDR3 runs to 15 residues. CDR1 is SQVTM, CDR2 ANQGSEA, per germline. The CDR3 reads CSVFGLAGLQETQYF. The CDR3 region has the DNA TGCAGCGTCTTCGGACTAGCGGGGCTCCAAGAGACCCAGTACTTC.

The chain uses TRBV28 and TRBJ1-2, with 7 bases identical to TRBD1. Germline V lookup: CDR1 MDHEN, CDR2 SYDVKM. This CDR3 has 13 residues. Trimming cost V 8 bases and J 3 bases; bases outside gene matches: 6. CDR3 region: CASLLTGHYGYTF. The CDR3 DNA is TGTGCCAGCCTTTTGACAGGGCACTATGGCTACACCTTC.

The chain carries TRBV18 and TRBJ2-7; 10 bases are shared with TRBD2. The CDR3 is 16 residues long. The junction had 6 bases not matched to a gene; V was cut back by 1 base and J by 3 bases. Germline CDR1 KGHSH, CDR2 LQKENI. CDR3 in amino acids: CASSPLGLAGGYEQYF. Written as DNA, the CDR3 is TGTGCCAGCTCACCACTGGGATTAGCGGGAGGCTACGAGCAGTACTTC.